This TCR beta chain was identified during a study of T cell repertoires in aging, cancer and after chemotherapy (dated by TCRdb to 2018 to 2020). Background for the entire study: Six donor age groups were covered, ranging from 30 or younger up to 70 or older, and each group contained at least three individuals. Alongside fewer than 100 healthy donors serving as a reference group, the cohort included some 220 cancer patients, of whom about 93 had hematological cancers and 120 to 130 had solid cancers. To look at immunoaging and at how T cells reconstitute after chemotherapy, the study profiled TCR beta repertoires in peripheral blood from both healthy donors and cancer patients. Control TCR repertoires from healthy donors were recorded across several months to years, and re-sampling revealed clear clonal overlap. In total, the full dataset held 10 million or so TCR reads. Results and caveats for the whole study, not just this receptor: An increase in median generation probability over the chemotherapy interval was observed in both cancer cohorts, suggesting that the repertoire was reconstituted through rebound thymic output. In healthy donors, the drop in TCR diversity with age came mainly from a loss of richness, whereas in cancer patients a loss of evenness also played a part. Untreated patients with hematological or solid cancers showed significantly lower blood TCR diversity and higher clonality than age-matched healthy donors. The authors noted that the repertoire data do not allow conclusions about immunological memory after chemotherapy.

As for this clonotype: The specificity of this receptor is unknown. Base quality data are lacking; no much larger clone is found one base away.

Instead of sorted cells or RNA, genomic DNA extracted from peripheral blood served as the source for amplifying TCR beta rearrangements. From the germline V gene, CDR1 is MNHEY and CDR2 is SVGEGT. The CDR3 runs 16 residues from the cysteine to the phenylalanine. CDR3 DNA only is kept here, 48 bases in frame from base 1. At the junction V is shortened by 5 bases and J by 4 bases, with 15 bases in between. Rearranged TRB sequences spanning V, D and J segments were amplified by multiplex touch-down PCR using a mixed TRB-A/B primer pool. Illumina adapters and sample indices were attached to the amplicons in two consecutive PCR reactions using Phusion HS II polymerase. Amplicons were gel-purified with the NucleoSpin Gel and PCR Clean-up kit, then checked with Qubit and an Agilent 2100 Bioanalyzer. Sequencing of the libraries was done on an Illumina MiSeq with paired-end, single-indexed 600-cycle runs. The paper's data handling went like this. MiXCR versions 2.12 and 3.0.5 were used to process TRB sequences. A clone was defined as each unique CDR3 nucleotide sequence, and only productive sequences supported by at least two reads were kept. The repertoire metrics were Shannon diversity, evenness, clonality (defined as one minus evenness), and alpha-parameterized diversity profiles covering alpha 0 to 5. Generation probabilities of clones in paired pre- and post-chemotherapy samples were computed with the IGoR algorithm. The public reads were reanalyzed by TCRdb: fastp trimming at Q25, MiXCR alignment, in-frame beta chains only. Each CDR3 protein gets just one entry, which takes the most common genes and DNA from the rows behind it. The V and J calls were determined by TCRdb, not by the authors. This sample has 5,000 to 6,500 distinct CDR3 sequences in its table, and 20% to 30% of those were observed once. The top ten clones comprise 15% to 20% of the sample.

The chain couples TRBV6-2 or TRBV6-3 to TRBJ2-6; the D gene is perhaps TRBD1 or TRBD2, as each covers 5 bases. The material sequenced was blood. This sequence was found in a human donor in good health. The sequenced DNA is TGTGCCAGCAGTGGGGACCCAGGCTCGGGGGCCAACGTCCTGACTTTC. Its amino acids are CASSGDPGSGANVLTF.